The 25 T cell receptor beta chains below come from one sample, sequenced in a study of blood T cell repertoires in COVID-19. Assay used: immunoSEQ multiplex PCR; TCRdb lists only in-frame clones, some missing. The sample consists of tens of thousands of clones, nearly 80% of them appearing once. The sequenced material came from peripheral blood. These receptor sequences come from a man between 65 and 85 years old with COVID-19, enrolled during active disease.

This chain joins TRBV6-6 and TRBJ2-2, with 11 bases identical to TRBD2. The CDR3 runs 19 residues. The germline gives CDR1 MNHNY, CDR2 SVGAGI (reference sequence). Losses at the gene ends were 5 bases for V and 1 base for J; bases not matched to a gene: 12. CDR3 coding DNA: TGTGCCAGCAGTCCCCGGAGACTAGCGGGGAGATTGAACACCGGGGAGCTGTTTTTT. Translated: CASSPRRLAGRLNTGELFF.

The rearrangement joins TRBV4-3 to TRBJ1-1; perhaps TRBD1 as D (6 bases). This CDR3 spans 14 amino acids. With 2 bases removed from V and 1 base from J, the gap between germline ends came to 8 bases. Germline values: CDR1 LGHNA, CDR2 YSLEER. CDR3 coding DNA: TGCGCCAGCAGCCAACTAGGGGGGAACACTGAAGCTTTCTTT. This gives the protein CASSQLGGNTEAFF.

The chain has TRBV29-1 and TRBJ2-7; tentatively, D is TRBD2 (6 bases). The germline V gene encodes CDR1 SQVTM and CDR2 ANQGSEA. The V end lost 4 bases, the J end lost 6 bases, and 22 bases lay between the germline ends. This CDR3 spans 15 amino acids. CDR3 DNA sequence: TGCAGCGTTGGAACAAGGATCGGGAGAGAGGGCGAGCAGTACTTC. The encoded protein is CSVGTRIGREGEQYF.

The chain couples TRBV2 to TRBJ2-3; no definite D call. V dropped 3 bases and J dropped 2 bases, with 6 bases sitting between them. This CDR3 contains 13 residues. Germline assignment: CDR1 SNHLY and CDR2 FYNNEI. The CDR3 loop reads CASSDYNTDTQYF. In DNA, the CDR3 is TGTGCCAGCAGTGATTACAACACAGATACGCAGTATTTT.

The chain couples TRBV28 to TRBJ1-1; the match to TRBD1 covers 7 bases. This CDR3 has 17 residues. V lost 2 bases to trimming and J lost 7 bases; unmatched junction nucleotides: 16. The germline gives CDR1 MDHEN, CDR2 SYDVKM. The CDR3 loop reads CASSLGRGSTIRNEAFF. DNA of the CDR3: TGTGCCAGCAGTTTAGGCAGGGGGTCCACTATCCGCAATGAAGCTTTCTTT.

CDR3 coding DNA: TGTGCCAGCAGCCGGGGACAGGGGAGCAATCAGCCCCAGCATTTT. Amino acids: CASSRGQGSNQPQHF. The V gene is TRBV7-8, the J gene TRBJ1-5; 10 bases agree with TRBD1. Looked up from germline, CDR1 is SGHVS and CDR2 is FQNEAQ. The ends lost 5 bases at V and 1 base at J; junction bases unmatched: 2. This CDR3 is 15 amino acids long.

This clone came up once. This chain joins TRBV30 and TRBJ1-6; D is ambiguous. V was clipped by 5 bases and J by 2 bases, with 10 bases between them. CDR1 is GTSNPN, CDR2 SVGIG, per germline (reference sequence). CDR3 length equals 14 residues. CDR3: CAWGTDAYNSPLHF. For the CDR3, the DNA is TGTGCCTGGGGCACAGATGCCTATAATTCACCCCTCCACTTT. Drawing the rest from reference TRBV30 and TRBJ1-6, the complete variable domain is SQTIHQWPATLVQPVGSPLSLECTVEGTSNPNLYWYRQAAGRGLQLLFYSVGIGQISSEVPQNLSASRPQDRQFILSSKKLLLSDSGFYLCAWGTDAYNSPLHFGNGTRLTVT.

The chain has TRBV7-9 and TRBJ2-1; a possible D gene is TRBD1 (6 bases). The V gene's germline CDR1 is SEHNR and CDR2 FQNEAQ (reference sequence). Trimming took off 3 bases at V and 0 bases at J, with 18 bases between the two ends. The CDR3 loop spans 18 amino acids. The CDR3 protein is CASSLTGPTRSSYNEQFF. The CDR3 coding sequence is TGTGCCAGCAGCTTGACAGGACCAACTAGGAGCTCCTACAATGAGCAGTTCTTC.

The gene calls are TRBV5-4 and TRBJ2-5, with TRBD1 identical over 8 bases. Unmatched junction bases numbered 7, after V lost 4 bases and J lost 2 bases. CDR1 SGHNT and CDR2 YYREEE come from the germline V gene (reference sequence). This CDR3 is built from 15 residues. The CDR3 region has the DNA TGTGCCAGCAGCGGACAGGGTAACCGTCAAGAGACCCAGTACTTC. Amino acids: CASSGQGNRQETQYF.

The chain carries TRBV10-1 and TRBJ1-2; a possible D gene is TRBD1 (5 bases). This CDR3 region has 13 residues. Germline V gene sequence: CDR1 WNHNN, CDR2 SYGVQD (reference sequence). V was clipped by 4 bases and J by 6 bases, with 12 bases between them. The CDR3 DNA reads as TGCGCCAGCAGTGGGGGCAGGGAGGATGGCTACACCTTC. Translated: CASSGGREDGYTF.

This rearrangement joins TRBV28 to TRBJ1-1, with 7 bases aligning to TRBD1. Germline-derived CDR1 and CDR2 are MDHEN and SYDVKM. V shed 3 bases and J 2 bases; nucleotides not matched to a gene: 3. The CDR3 spans 14 residues. This CDR3 reads CASSLGQRNTEAFF. In DNA form, the CDR3 reads TGTGCCAGCAGTTTGGGACAGAGAAACACTGAAGCTTTCTTT.

The chain joins TRBV5-5 to TRBJ2-1; TRBD2 aligns across 10 bases. In germline, CDR1 is SGHKS, CDR2 YYEKEE (reference sequence). The CDR3 sequence is 15 residues long. V was pared by 1 base and J by 4 bases, with 2 bases of the junction left unmatched. CDR3 sequence: CASSLTSGIYNEQFF. CDR3 DNA sequence: TGTGCCAGCAGCTTGACTAGCGGGATTTACAATGAGCAGTTCTTC.

The V gene is TRBV19, the J gene TRBJ1-1; TRBD1 is a possible D gene (6 bases). The CDR3 contains 14 residues. Per the germline V gene, CDR1 is LNHDA and CDR2 is SQIVND (reference sequence). The ends were cut back, 3 bases at V and 5 bases at J, with 13 bases in the middle. CDR3 nucleotides: TGTGCCAGTAGTATGGGGACATCATTAACTGAAGCTTTCTTT. The encoded protein is CASSMGTSLTEAFF.

The chain uses TRBV10-3 and TRBJ2-5, with a weak D call TRBD1 (5 bases). The V gene lost 3 bases and the J gene lost 5 bases, with 19 bases spanning the gap. This CDR3 comprises 16 residues. CDR1 is ENHRY and CDR2 is SYGVKD in the germline V gene. The CDR3 nucleotides read TGTGCCATCAGTGAAAGGGGCCCCACAAATGGGGAGACCCAGTACTTC. This sequence encodes CAISERGPTNGETQYF.

This chain connects TRBV28 to TRBJ1-4; 8 bases agree with TRBD1. V lost 7 bases to trimming and J lost 11 bases; unmatched junction nucleotides: 12. CDR3 length: 14 amino acids. The V gene's germline CDR1 is MDHEN and CDR2 SYDVKM. The chain's CDR3 is CASNLEGQGFKLFF. The CDR3 nucleotides read TGTGCCAGCAACCTAGAAGGACAGGGATTCAAACTGTTTTTT.

The chain employs TRBV6-6 and TRBJ2-1, with 9 positions matching TRBD2. Germline V gene lookup returns CDR1 MNHNY and CDR2 SVGAGI (reference sequence). V was clipped by 6 bases and J by 7 bases; unmatched bases: 4. This CDR3 spans 13 amino acids. The CDR3 sequence: CASRTSGLNEQFF. The CDR3 region has the DNA TGTGCCAGCAGGACTAGCGGCTTGAATGAGCAGTTCTTC.

In its sample, this clone was seen a few times. This chain connects TRBV25-1 to TRBJ2-7, with D hard to call. The CDR3 extends over 11 amino acids. The V and J ends lost 3 bases and 4 bases respectively, with 4 bases between them. Germline-derived CDR1 and CDR2 are MGHDK and SYGVNS. The CDR3 nucleotides read TGTGCCAGCAGTGAGCGGTACGAGCAGTACTTC. It translates to CASSERYEQYF.

This clone was seen only once. The chain employs TRBV19 and TRBJ2-7; 7 nucleotides line up with TRBD1. CDR3 length equals 14 residues. V was pared by 2 bases and J by 7 bases, with 8 bases of the junction left unmatched. Looked up from germline, CDR1 is LNHDA and CDR2 is SQIVND (reference sequence). CDR3 nucleotide sequence: TGTGCCAGTAGTATAAGGGGACAGACAGGGGAGCAGTACTTC. Protein: CASSIRGQTGEQYF.

The genes are TRBV5-8 and TRBJ1-2, with no clear D. The CDR3 is 12 amino acids. Germline loops: CDR1 SGHTS, CDR2 YDEGEE. Between the trimmed V and J ends, which lost 3 bases and 3 bases, there was a span of 6 bases. The CDR3 is CASSSRYYGYTF. The CDR3 nucleotides read TGTGCCAGCAGCTCGCGTTACTATGGCTACACCTTC.

The chain uses TRBV5-1 and TRBJ2-5; 11 nucleotides line up with TRBD2. The CDR3 contains 14 residues. Germline values: CDR1 SGHRS, CDR2 YFSETQ. V was pared by 2 bases and J by 3 bases, with 0 bases of the junction left unmatched. The CDR3 DNA reads TGCGCCAGCAGCTTTAGCGGGGGGGAAGAGACCCAGTACTTC. Protein product: CASSFSGGEETQYF. Filled out from reference TRBV5-1 and TRBJ2-5, the complete variable domain reads KAGVTQTPRYLIKTRGQQVTLSCSPISGHRSVSWYQQTPGQGLQFLFEYFSETQRNKGNFPGRFSGRQFSNSRSEMNVSTLELGDSALYLCASSFSGGEETQYFGPGTRLLVL.

This chain joins TRBV10-3 and TRBJ1-1, with TRBD1 as a possible D gene (5 bases). Looked up from germline, CDR1 is ENHRY and CDR2 is SYGVKD. CDR3 length equals 14 residues. V was pared by 6 bases and J by 1 base, with 12 bases between. The CDR3 sequence: CAISRQSQNTEAFF. The DNA of the CDR3 is TGTGCCATCAGCAGACAGTCGCAGAACACTGAAGCTTTCTTT.

The rearrangement joins TRBV14 to TRBJ1-1; 8 nucleotides align to TRBD1. V shed 2 bases and J 9 bases; nucleotides not matched to a gene: 8. CDR1 is SGHDN, CDR2 FVKESK, per germline. CDR3 length equals 14 residues. CDR3 sequence reads: CASSQFRDRNQAFF. The CDR3, as DNA: TGTGCCAGCAGCCAATTCCGGGACAGGAACCAAGCTTTCTTT.

The V and J genes are TRBV11-3 and TRBJ1-6, with D hard to call. Trimming pared 1 base from V and 9 bases from J, leaving 7 bases between. Germline loops: CDR1 SGHNT, CDR2 YENEEA. The CDR3 sequence is 13 residues long. The CDR3 spells CASSLGWSSPLHF. Here the CDR3 DNA reads TGTGCCAGCAGCTTAGGGTGGAGTTCACCCCTCCACTTT.

The V and J genes are TRBV7-6 and TRBJ2-5; 11 bases are shared with TRBD2. The CDR3 loop spans 15 amino acids. Germline CDR1 is SGHVS and CDR2 is FNYEAQ. The junction had 11 bases not matched to a gene; V was cut back by 5 bases and J by 9 bases. CDR3 loop: CASSATSGARGAQYF. CDR3 DNA: TGTGCCAGCAGCGCGACTAGCGGGGCTCGGGGGGCCCAGTACTTC. The whole variable domain, remainder taken from reference TRBV7-6 and TRBJ2-5, is GAGVSQSPRYKVTKRGQDVALRCDPISGHVSLYWYRQALGQGPEFLTYFNYEAQQDKSGLPNDRFSAERPEGSISTLTIQRTEQRDSAMYRCASSATSGARGAQYFGPGTRLLVL.

The J gene is TRBJ1-2, the V gene TRBV10-3; TRBD1 matches 9 bases. The CDR3 runs 16 residues. Germline values: CDR1 ENHRY, CDR2 SYGVKD. The J segment lost 6 bases and the V segment lost 0 bases, leaving 8 bases of the junction unmatched. This CDR3 is CAISESVDRGKDGYTF. DNA for the CDR3: TGTGCCATCAGTGAGTCGGTCGACAGGGGGAAAGATGGCTACACCTTC.